A single sample is the source of the 24 T cell receptor beta chains below, sequenced in a study of cytomegalovirus exposure and HLA in healthy donors (dated by TCRdb to about 2017). The library was obtained by the immunoSEQ multiplex PCR assay. TCRdb re-hosts the immuneACCESS table, in-frame sequences only. Its copies lack some clones; in the studies checked, an unresolved V gene accounts for under half of them, and the cause for the rest is not known. Across this sample there are 47,000 or so clones, with approximately 90% seen only once. 1.4% of the sample is held by the ten biggest clonotypes. Sequences were obtained from PBMCs. These receptor sequences come from a man in his late teens or twenties in good health and CMV-seronegative.

V is TRBV9 and J is TRBJ2-3; 7 bases agree with TRBD2. The CDR3 consists of 15 residues. The J segment lost 2 bases and the V segment lost 2 bases, leaving 5 bases of the junction unmatched. Germline CDR1 SGDLS, CDR2 YYNGEE. CDR3 residues: CASSVGGGHTDTQYF. CDR3 sequence (DNA): TGTGCCAGCAGCGTGGGGGGAGGGCACACAGATACGCAGTATTTT.

V and J are TRBV6-1 and TRBJ2-3; 15 nucleotides align to TRBD2. V was clipped by 7 bases and J by 4 bases; unmatched bases: 3. The CDR3 spans 15 residues. Germline loops: CDR1 MNHNS, CDR2 SASEGT. CDR3 in DNA: TGTGCCAGCAATGGACTAGCGGGAGGGTCAGATACGCAGTATTTT. It specifies CASNGLAGGSDTQYF.

The chain employs TRBV28 and TRBJ1-4; tentative D call: TRBD1 (5 bases). The V and J ends lost 4 bases and 5 bases respectively, with 11 bases between them. CDR1 is MDHEN and CDR2 is SYDVKM in the germline V gene. The CDR3 has 14 residues. The CDR3 bases are TGTGCCAGCAGTTCCGGGACTGAGAATGAAAAACTGTTTTTT. Translated, it gives CASSSGTENEKLFF.

V is TRBV7-9 and J is TRBJ2-3; tentative D call: TRBD2 (5 bases). The CDR3 length is 16 residues. Germline CDR1 reads SEHNR; CDR2 reads FQNEAQ (reference sequence). V gave up 4 bases and J gave up 4 bases, with 18 bases separating them. The CDR3 protein is CASSSKRQGGSDTQYF. CDR3 DNA: TGTGCCAGCAGCTCCAAGCGGCAAGGAGGATCAGATACGCAGTATTTT.

The rearrangement links TRBV4-1 to TRBJ2-1; perhaps TRBD2 as D (6 bases). V was cut by 1 base and J by 1 base, with 17 bases left in between. CDR3 size: 18 residues. Germline V CDR1 and CDR2: MGHRA, YSYEKL. The CDR3 is CASSQAPGRLGSYNEQFF. The CDR3 region has the DNA TGCGCCAGCAGCCAAGCCCCCGGAAGACTAGGGTCCTACAATGAGCAGTTCTTC.

V and J are TRBV13 and TRBJ2-2; D gene unclear. V was cut by 0 bases and J by 0 bases, with 8 bases left in between. This CDR3 is built from 16 residues. Germline V lookup: CDR1 PRHDT, CDR2 FYEKMQ (reference sequence). The CDR3 bases are TGTGCCAGCAGCTTAGGGCGAAGAACGAACACCGGGGAGCTGTTTTTT. Amino acids: CASSLGRRTNTGELFF.

The chain combines TRBV29-1 with TRBJ1-5, with TRBD1 matching 8 bases. This CDR3 contains 13 residues. Germline V gene lookup returns CDR1 SQVTM and CDR2 ANQGSEA. Germline trimming cut 3 bases from V and 4 bases from J; bases unmatched to any gene: 2. As DNA, the CDR3 is TGCAGCGTTGAGACAGGGGTAAATCAGCCCCAGCATTTT. It is translated as CSVETGVNQPQHF. Combining the CDR3 with reference TRBV29-1 and TRBJ1-5 gives the whole variable domain SAVISQKPSRDICQRGTSLTIQCQVDSQVTMMFWYRQQPGQSLTLIATANQGSEATYESGFVIDKFPISRPNLTFSTLTVSNMSPEDSSIYLCSVETGVNQPQHFGDGTRLSIL.

The chain recombines TRBV7-8 with TRBJ1-1; 8 bases fit TRBD1. This CDR3 is built from 15 residues. The germline V gene has CDR1 SGHVS and CDR2 FQNEAQ. Trimming at V came to 5 bases and at J to 1 base, leaving 6 bases not matched to a gene. The CDR3, as DNA: TGTGCCAGCAGCCCACGGACAGGGAAGAACACTGAAGCTTTCTTT. Translation: CASSPRTGKNTEAFF. Using reference TRBV7-8 and TRBJ1-1 for the parts outside the CDR3, the full variable domain is GAGVSQSPRYKVAKRGQDVALRCDPISGHVSLFWYQQALGQGPEFLTYFQNEAQLDKSGLPSDRFFAERPEGSVSTLKIQRTQQEDSAVYLCASSPRTGKNTEAFFGQGTRLTVV.

This chain connects TRBV5-1 to TRBJ2-5, with 7 bases identical to TRBD2. CDR3 length equals 15 residues. Germline values: CDR1 SGHRS, CDR2 YFSETQ. J gave up 5 bases and V 5 bases, and 12 bases lay outside the gene matches. CDR3 sequence: CASRPGGPLRETQYF. CDR3 sequence (DNA): TGCGCCAGCAGACCGGGGGGACCCCTTCGGGAGACCCAGTACTTC.

This sequence joins TRBV7-9 and TRBJ1-1; 7 nucleotides agree with TRBD1. Per germline, CDR1 SEHNR and CDR2 FQNEAQ (reference sequence). The CDR3 consists of 14 residues. V was clipped by 5 bases and J by 3 bases; unmatched bases: 6. The CDR3 nucleotides read TGTGCCAGCAGCGTAGGGGGCTCGGACACTGAAGCTTTCTTT. This translates into CASSVGGSDTEAFF.

The rearrangement links TRBV19 to TRBJ2-2, with TRBD1 matching over 12 bases. Germline V gene sequence: CDR1 LNHDA, CDR2 SQIVND (reference sequence). CDR3 length: 18 residues. V shed 3 bases and J 6 bases; nucleotides not matched to a gene: 11. This chain's CDR3 is CASSIILTGQGASGELFF. The CDR3 region has the DNA TGTGCCAGTAGTATTATATTGACGGGACAGGGGGCTTCCGGGGAGCTGTTTTTT.

The chain carries TRBV30 and TRBJ1-4; perhaps TRBD1 as D (5 bases). Trimming removed 3 bases from V and 2 bases from J, with 10 bases in between. The CDR3 runs to 14 residues. CDR1 GTSNPN and CDR2 SVGIG come from the germline V gene (reference sequence). The CDR3 DNA reads as TGTGCCTGGAGATCGGGGGATACTAATGAAAAACTGTTTTTT. It codes for CAWRSGDTNEKLFF.

In this sample, this clone turned up a few times. The chain carries TRBV5-5 and TRBJ2-5; 8 nucleotides match TRBD2. The J segment lost 3 bases and the V segment lost 2 bases, leaving 3 bases of the junction unmatched. This CDR3 has 14 residues. Germline V gene sequence: CDR1 SGHKS, CDR2 YYEKEE (reference sequence). The DNA of the CDR3 is TGTGCCAGCAGCTTCACTAGCGGAGAAGAGACCCAGTACTTC. This sequence encodes CASSFTSGEETQYF.

The gene calls are TRBV11-1 and TRBJ1-1, with a possible D match to TRBD1 (5 bases). The CDR3 spans 14 residues. V was shortened by 7 bases and J by 4 bases, with 16 bases between the two germline ends. Germline V gives CDR1 SGHAT, CDR2 FQDESV (reference sequence). For the CDR3, the DNA is TGTGCCAGCACCCTAGGGGTCGGGGGCACTGAAGCTTTCTTT. This codes for CASTLGVGGTEAFF.

V is TRBV28 and J is TRBJ1-5; D unresolved. Germline V lookup: CDR1 MDHEN, CDR2 SYDVKM. This CDR3 has 14 residues. V lost 6 bases to trimming and J lost 2 bases, with 11 bases between them. CDR3 protein: CASRRSGGNQPQHF. The DNA for the CDR3 is TGTGCCAGCAGGCGTAGCGGAGGCAATCAGCCCCAGCATTTT.

The chain combines TRBV6-4 with TRBJ2-1; 10 positions agree with TRBD1. Trimming cost V 0 bases and J 5 bases; bases outside gene matches: 4. Looked up from germline, CDR1 is MRHNA and CDR2 is SNTAGT. This CDR3 region has 16 residues. The CDR3 reads CASSDSWDRGNNEQFF. Here the CDR3 DNA reads TGTGCCAGCAGTGACTCTTGGGACAGGGGTAACAATGAGCAGTTCTTC.

V and J are TRBV7-3 and TRBJ1-2; D is unclear. V lost 4 bases and J lost 8, with 14 bases in between. Germline V gene sequence: CDR1 SGHTA, CDR2 FQGTGA. The CDR3 contains 13 residues. The CDR3 here is CASSSTAGLGYTF. The CDR3 DNA reads as TGTGCCAGCAGCTCAACTGCGGGCCTCGGCTACACCTTC.

This clone occurred a few times. This chain joins TRBV28 and TRBJ1-4; D is uncertain. The V end lost 2 bases, the J end lost 8 bases, and 12 bases lay between the germline ends. Germline V gene data show CDR1 as MDHEN and CDR2 as SYDVKM. The CDR3 extends over 14 amino acids. The CDR3 region is CASSLGQFREKLFF. The CDR3 bases are TGTGCCAGCAGTTTAGGGCAATTCAGGGAAAAACTGTTTTTT. Full variable domain (rest looked up from reference TRBV28 and TRBJ1-4): DVKVTQSSRYLVKRTGEKVFLECVQDMDHENMFWYRQDPGLGLRLIYFSYDVKMKEKGDIPEGYSVSREKKERFSLILESASTNQTSMYLCASSLGQFREKLFFGSGTQLSVL.

The V and J genes are TRBV4-1 and TRBJ2-5, with 8 nucleotides matching TRBD2. The CDR3 length is 17 residues. J was trimmed by 3 bases and V by 0 bases; bases with no gene match: 9. Per germline, CDR1 MGHRA and CDR2 YSYEKL. The CDR3 region is CASSQDGIAGLEETQYF. The CDR3 DNA sequence: TGCGCCAGCAGCCAAGACGGGATAGCGGGGTTAGAAGAGACCCAGTACTTC.

This chain joins TRBV11-1 and TRBJ2-1; a weak D match, TRBD2 (5 bases). Trimming pared 6 bases from V and 7 bases from J, leaving 13 bases between. Per the germline V gene, CDR1 is SGHAT and CDR2 is FQDESV (reference sequence). This CDR3 contains 13 residues. The CDR3 DNA is TGTGCCAGCAGACCCCGGGGTGGGAATGAGCAGTTCTTC. It translates to CASRPRGGNEQFF.

The chain carries TRBV10-2 and TRBJ2-7, with D possibly TRBD2 on 6 matching bases. V shed 6 bases and J shed 6 bases, with 21 bases lying between them. This CDR3 spans 15 amino acids. Germline V gene sequence: CDR1 WSHSY, CDR2 SAAADI. The CDR3 sequence: CASRERAGGLSEQYF. CDR3 in DNA: TGCGCCAGCAGAGAGCGGGCGGGCGGGCTCTCCGAGCAGTACTTC.

This chain links TRBV6-1 with TRBJ2-3; 9 nucleotides agree with TRBD2. Per the germline V gene, CDR1 is MNHNS and CDR2 is SASEGT. V shed 8 bases and J 6 bases; nucleotides not matched to a gene: 9. The CDR3 contains 14 residues. The CDR3 DNA sequence: TGTGCCAGCGACTTTAGCGGGAGTTATGATACGCAGTATTTT. It codes for CASDFSGSYDTQYF.

The chain has TRBV7-2 and TRBJ2-5, with D perhaps TRBD2 (6 bases). The ends were cut back, 5 bases at V and 9 bases at J, with 19 bases in the middle. The CDR3 spans 14 residues. Germline assignment: CDR1 SGHTA and CDR2 FQGNSA. The CDR3 region has the DNA TGTGCCAGCAGCCCCGGGACTCCCCCGTTGGCCCAGTACTTC. Its translation: CASSPGTPPLAQYF. The variable domain in full, completed from reference TRBV7-2 and TRBJ2-5, reads GAGVSQSPSNKVTEKGKDVELRCDPISGHTALYWYRQSLGQGLEFLIYFQGNSAPDKSGLPSDRFSAERTGGSVSTLTIQRTQQEDSAVYLCASSPGTPPLAQYFGPGTRLLVL.

The chain joins TRBV2 to TRBJ2-2, with D tentatively TRBD1 (6 bases). Trimming took 1 base from V and 5 from J, leaving 11 bases between them. Germline loops: CDR1 SNHLY, CDR2 FYNNEI. The CDR3 contains 15 residues. CDR3 protein: CASSEVRGSTGELFF. The CDR3 coding sequence is TGTGCCAGCAGTGAAGTCAGGGGATCGACCGGGGAGCTGTTTTTT.